Included here is one T cell receptor beta chain sequence, with context. Its antigen remains unidentified. Previously reported methods and listed TCR primers produced the bulk TCR libraries. One entry per CDR3 protein, called by TCRdb with MiXCR from the PCR reads. The data show roughly 630,000 distinct CDR3 sequences, over 25% seen once. The sample belongs to a study of molecular identifiers for immune sequencing clone quantification. Study-wide findings and caveats: Same-barcode identical TCR molecules could make highly expanded clones look smaller than they are. In naive cells, under 1% of molecules belonged to clones above 20 RNA copies, against over 97% in effector cells. Spiked Jurkat TCR RNA originating from one cell could reportedly be identified amid some 920,000 naive cells.

This CDR3 region has 13 residues. CDR1 PRHDT and CDR2 FYEKMQ come from the germline V gene (reference sequence). Trimming removed 3 bases from V and 5 bases from J, with 8 bases in between. The TCR sequence derives from a human donor in good health. Some libraries in this study had Jurkat cell RNA spiked in. The sequenced material came from naive CD8+ T cells from blood, with Jurkat cell RNA spiked in. Subset meaning: FACS-sorted CD8+CD4-CCR7+CD45RA+ naive T cells. This rearrangement joins TRBV13 to TRBJ2-1; TRBD2 might be the D (5 bases). CDR3: CASSFPGDNEQFF. In DNA, the CDR3 is TGTGCCAGCAGCTTCCCCGGGGACAATGAGCAGTTCTTC.